Following are 2 T cell receptor beta chains from one sample sequenced in a study of blood T cell repertoires in COVID-19. Sequenced by immunoSEQ multiplex PCR; TCRdb stores in-frame clones only, minus some. The sample holds approximately 150,000 clones, more than 75% seen once. Material: peripheral blood. All receptors come from a human donor in a cohort sampled during active COVID-19.

This rearrangement joins TRBV6-5 to TRBJ1-1, with a possible D match to TRBD1 (6 bases). With 5 bases removed from V and 5 bases from J, the gap between germline ends came to 9 bases. This CDR3 is 12 amino acids long. Germline CDR1 is MNHEY and CDR2 is SVGAGI. CDR3 in DNA: TGTGCCAGCAGTCAACAGGGTACTGAAGCTTTCTTT. Protein sequence: CASSQQGTEAFF.

In DNA, the CDR3 is TGCAGTGCTATTCTAGATGAAAAACTGTTTTTT. Translation gives CSAILDEKLFF. The rearrangement links TRBV20-1 to TRBJ1-4; D call uncertain. The V end lost 4 bases, the J end lost 6 bases, and 6 bases lay between the germline ends. The CDR3 contains 11 residues. CDR1 is DFQATT and CDR2 is SNEGSKA in the germline V gene (reference sequence).